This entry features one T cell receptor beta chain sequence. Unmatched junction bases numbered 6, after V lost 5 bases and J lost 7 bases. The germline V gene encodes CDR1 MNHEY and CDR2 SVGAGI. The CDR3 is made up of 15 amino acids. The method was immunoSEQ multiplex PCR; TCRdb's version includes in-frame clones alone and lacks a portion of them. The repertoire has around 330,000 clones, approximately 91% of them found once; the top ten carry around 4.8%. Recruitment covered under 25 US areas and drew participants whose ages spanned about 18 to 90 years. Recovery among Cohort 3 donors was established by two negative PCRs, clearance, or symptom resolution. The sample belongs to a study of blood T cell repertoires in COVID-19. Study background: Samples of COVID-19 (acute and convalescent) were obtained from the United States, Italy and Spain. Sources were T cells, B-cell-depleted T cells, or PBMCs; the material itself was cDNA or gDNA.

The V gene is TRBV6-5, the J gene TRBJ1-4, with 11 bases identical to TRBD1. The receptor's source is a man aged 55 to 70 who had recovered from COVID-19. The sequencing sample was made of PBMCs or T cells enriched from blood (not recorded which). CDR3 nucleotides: TGTGCCAGCAGTAGGACAGGGGGCCGGGTTGAAAAACTGTTTTTT. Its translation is CASSRTGGRVEKLFF.